The 31 T cell receptor beta chains presented below share a single source sample, sequenced in a study of blood T cell repertoires in COVID-19 (TCRdb year 2020). Preparation of the library involved the immunoSEQ multiplex PCR assay. TCRdb mirrors the immuneACCESS table, restricted to in-frame sequences. Some clones are absent from its copies; in checked studies, under half trace to an unresolved V gene, and the reason for the others is unknown. The sample table contains over 200,000 clones; only one count was recorded for about 90% of them. Approximately 3.7% of the sample comes from the top ten. Input material: PBMCs or T cells enriched from blood (not recorded which). Receptors were obtained from a woman in her 30s who had been exposed to COVID-19.

This chain connects TRBV7-6 to TRBJ1-4; D unclear. The CDR3 has 15 residues. Germline V lookup: CDR1 SGHVS, CDR2 FNYEAQ. V lost 4 bases and J 4 bases, leaving 13 bases between the germline ends. The CDR3 nucleotides read TGTGCCAGCAGCTCGCGAGGGAGCCTTAATGAAAAACTGTTTTTT. This encodes CASSSRGSLNEKLFF.

The genes are TRBV11-2 and TRBJ2-1; perhaps TRBD2 as D (5 bases). V was clipped by 2 bases and J by 3 bases, with 8 bases between them. The CDR3 runs to 14 residues. Germline CDR1 and CDR2: SGHAT and FQNNGV. The CDR3 here is CASSLNGNYNEQFF. CDR3 DNA sequence: TGTGCCAGCAGCTTAAACGGGAACTACAATGAGCAGTTCTTC. The whole variable domain, filled in from reference TRBV11-2 and TRBJ2-1, reads EAGVAQSPRYKIIEKRQSVAFWCNPISGHATLYWYQQILGQGPKLLIQFQNNGVVDDSQLPKDRFSAERLKGVDSTLKIQPAKLEDSAVYLCASSLNGNYNEQFFGPGTRLTVL.

The chain combines TRBV28 with TRBJ1-1; D not certain. There are 20 residues in the CDR3. Germline V CDR1 and CDR2: MDHEN, SYDVKM. Between the trimmed V and J ends, which lost 7 bases and 1 base, there was a span of 31 bases. The DNA for the CDR3 is TGTGCCAGCACCTCTTTCGCCCCTGAGATCTTGGCAGGTGAGAACACTGAAGCTTTCTTT. Translation: CASTSFAPEILAGENTEAFF.

The rearrangement joins TRBV3-1 (or the pseudogene TRBV3-2) to TRBJ1-6, with D maybe TRBD1 (6 bases). Trimming cost V 4 bases and J 10 bases, with 8 bases left between them. The CDR3 sequence is 12 residues long. Per germline, CDR1 LGHDT and CDR2 YNNKEL (reference sequence). In DNA form, the CDR3 reads TGTGCCAGCAGCCCACAGGGCTCACCCCTCCACTTT. Translation gives CASSPQGSPLHF.

The genes are TRBV7-2 and TRBJ2-7, with 8 bases that match TRBD1. CDR1 and CDR2 (germline): SGHTA, FQGNSA. The CDR3 has 14 residues. V lost 4 bases to trimming and J lost 4 bases; unmatched junction nucleotides: 6. CDR3 in amino acids: CASSSSQGAYEQYF. The CDR3 nucleotides read TGTGCCAGCAGCTCCTCTCAGGGGGCGTACGAGCAGTACTTC.

This clone was found once. DNA of the CDR3: TGTGCCAGCTCACCATCAATCTCCGACAGACAGTACTTC. Amino acid sequence: CASSPSISDRQYF. The chain has TRBV18 and TRBJ2-7; D might be TRBD1 (5 bases). The CDR3 runs to 13 residues. Trimming removed 2 bases at V and 10 bases at J, with 15 bases between. Germline loops: CDR1 KGHSH, CDR2 LQKENI.

V is TRBV6-5 and J is TRBJ1-2; 7 positions agree with TRBD1. CDR1 and CDR2 (germline): MNHEY, SVGAGI. The CDR3 extends over 12 amino acids. With 5 bases clipped from V and 4 bases from J, the junction kept 1 base outside the gene matches. CDR3 nucleotides: TGTGCCAGCAGTCGGGACAGCTATGGCTACACCTTC. Translating it yields CASSRDSYGYTF.

This chain connects TRBV5-1 to TRBJ2-2; possibly TRBD1 for D (5 bases). Trimming removed 2 bases from V and 6 bases from J, with 11 bases in between. Germline CDR1 SGHRS, CDR2 YFSETQ. The CDR3 length is 14 residues. CDR3 sequence reads: CASSFLQGSGELFF. The CDR3, as DNA: TGCGCCAGCAGCTTCCTCCAGGGCTCCGGGGAGCTGTTTTTT. Full variable domain (missing parts from reference TRBV5-1 and TRBJ2-2): KAGVTQTPRYLIKTRGQQVTLSCSPISGHRSVSWYQQTPGQGLQFLFEYFSETQRNKGNFPGRFSGRQFSNSRSEMNVSTLELGDSALYLCASSFLQGSGELFFGEGSRLTVL.

The chain joins TRBV6-5 to TRBJ2-7; D uncertain. The CDR3 is 12 amino acids. V dropped 9 bases and J dropped 3 bases, with 12 bases sitting between them. Germline CDR1 and CDR2: MNHEY and SVGAGI. For the CDR3, the DNA is TGTGCCAGTACGGCGGCAGACTACGAGCAGTACTTC. Amino acids: CASTAADYEQYF.

The chain recombines TRBV4-1 with TRBJ2-7; 10 nucleotides line up with TRBD2. Germline values: CDR1 MGHRA, CDR2 YSYEKL. The CDR3 consists of 14 residues. V lost 1 base, J lost 3 bases, and 0 bases stayed unmatched. This chain's CDR3 is CASSQGTSGYEQYF. The CDR3 DNA is TGCGCCAGCAGCCAAGGGACTAGCGGCTACGAGCAGTACTTC.

This chain links TRBV19 with TRBJ1-4; tentatively, D is TRBD1 (6 bases). The CDR3 contains 14 residues. In germline, CDR1 is LNHDA, CDR2 SQIVND (reference sequence). Trimming took 5 bases from V and 8 from J, leaving 15 bases between them. The CDR3 region is CASSAFRGGEKLFF. In DNA form, the CDR3 reads TGTGCCAGTAGTGCTTTCAGGGGCGGCGAAAAACTGTTTTTT.

The chain employs TRBV6-6 and TRBJ1-3; D is possibly TRBD1 (5 bases). The CDR3 extends over 14 amino acids. V was clipped by 4 bases and J by 5 bases, with 12 bases between them. Germline V lookup: CDR1 MNHNY, CDR2 SVGAGI (reference sequence). The CDR3 loop is CASSWSGRRNTIYF. DNA for the CDR3: TGTGCCAGCAGTTGGTCAGGGAGGCGAAACACCATATATTTT.

V gene TRBV5-4 combines with J gene TRBJ2-7; 10 nucleotides line up with TRBD2. V shed 9 bases, J shed 7 bases, and the junction held 13 bases outside the gene matches. This CDR3 comprises 14 residues. CDR1 and CDR2 (germline): SGHNT, YYREEE (reference sequence). CDR3: CATLTSGQRGEQYF. CDR3 DNA: TGTGCCACCTTGACTAGCGGGCAGCGGGGGGAGCAGTACTTC.

The chain has TRBV30 and TRBJ2-2; 9 nucleotides agree with TRBD2. Trimming cost V 5 bases and J 1 base; bases outside gene matches: 8. Per the germline V gene, CDR1 is GTSNPN and CDR2 is SVGIG (reference sequence). There are 16 residues in the CDR3. Here the CDR3 reads CAWGMLAGRNTGELFF. The CDR3 DNA sequence: TGTGCCTGGGGGATGCTAGCGGGGCGGAACACCGGGGAGCTGTTTTTT. The variable domain in full, completed from reference TRBV30 and TRBJ2-2, reads SQTIHQWPATLVQPVGSPLSLECTVEGTSNPNLYWYRQAAGRGLQLLFYSVGIGQISSEVPQNLSASRPQDRQFILSSKKLLLSDSGFYLCAWGMLAGRNTGELFFGEGSRLTVL.

Here the CDR3 DNA reads TGCGCCAGCAGCCAAGAGCAAGGGGGTTTGGGAGAAAAACTGTTTTTT. Translated: CASSQEQGGLGEKLFF. The rearrangement joins TRBV4-1 to TRBJ1-4, with D tentatively TRBD1 (6 bases). The CDR3 has 16 amino acids. Trimming left V 0 bases short and J 8 bases short, with 16 bases between. CDR1 MGHRA and CDR2 YSYEKL come from the germline V gene.

V gene TRBV5-1 combines with J gene TRBJ2-5; 10 bases fit TRBD2. Germline-derived CDR1 and CDR2 are SGHRS and YFSETQ. The length of the CDR3 is 16 residues. V gave up 2 bases and J gave up 5 bases; unmatched junction bases: 9. The CDR3 nucleotides are TGCGCCAGCAGCTTCTTAAGCGGGAGGGCCGGGGAGACCCAGTACTTC. The encoded protein is CASSFLSGRAGETQYF. Drawing the rest from reference TRBV5-1 and TRBJ2-5, the complete variable domain is KAGVTQTPRYLIKTRGQQVTLSCSPISGHRSVSWYQQTPGQGLQFLFEYFSETQRNKGNFPGRFSGRQFSNSRSEMNVSTLELGDSALYLCASSFLSGRAGETQYFGPGTRLLVL.

This clone was picked up one time. J is TRBJ1-1 and V is TRBV9, with D possibly matching TRBD1 (6 bases). V lost 3 bases to trimming and J lost 1 base, with 10 bases between them. Germline assignment: CDR1 SGDLS and CDR2 YYNGEE. The CDR3 loop spans 14 amino acids. CDR3 region: CASSAQGWNTEAFF. The CDR3 nucleotides are TGTGCCAGCAGCGCTCAGGGGTGGAACACTGAAGCTTTCTTT.

The chain carries TRBV2 and TRBJ2-3; a possible D gene is TRBD1 (6 bases). Looked up from germline, CDR1 is SNHLY and CDR2 is FYNNEI. Trimming took 7 bases from V and 5 from J, leaving 10 bases between them. This CDR3 is built from 12 residues. The CDR3 nucleotides read TGTGCCAGCAACAGGGCCGGAGATACGCAGTATTTT. Its translation is CASNRAGDTQYF.

This chain joins TRBV6-5 and TRBJ1-2; D unresolved. Germline V gene lookup returns CDR1 MNHEY and CDR2 SVGAGI. Trimming took off 0 bases at V and 0 bases at J, with 5 bases between the two ends. The CDR3 length is 14 residues. CDR3 in amino acids: CASSYSQTNYGYTF. CDR3 bases: TGTGCCAGCAGTTACTCTCAGACTAACTATGGCTACACCTTC.

V is TRBV18 and J is TRBJ1-3, with a possible D match to TRBD1 (5 bases). The V end was cut by 2 bases, the J end by 3 bases, with 11 bases between. Germline V gene data show CDR1 as KGHSH and CDR2 as LQKENI. This CDR3 contains 15 residues. This CDR3 is CASSPRGIDGNTIYF. The CDR3, as DNA: TGTGCCAGCTCACCAAGGGGAATAGATGGAAACACCATATATTTT.

The chain recombines TRBV7-8 with TRBJ2-7; D is possibly TRBD1 (5 bases). From germline, CDR1 is SGHVS and CDR2 FQNEAQ. The germline V and J ends were trimmed by 2 bases and 0 bases, with 17 bases remaining between them. CDR3 size: 17 residues. The CDR3 sequence: CASSLFALRGSSYEQYF. The CDR3, as DNA: TGTGCCAGCAGCTTATTCGCGCTAAGGGGCAGCTCCTACGAGCAGTACTTC.

As to this clone: This specimen includes other DNA sequences encoding the same CDR3. This chain connects TRBV5-1 to TRBJ1-2; maybe TRBD1 (5 bases). The germline V gene has CDR1 SGHRS and CDR2 YFSETQ. Between the trimmed V and J ends, which lost 1 base and 7 bases, there was a span of 14 bases. The length of the CDR3 is 14 residues. The CDR3 DNA sequence: TGCGCCAGCAGCTTGTCCTCGCAGGGAGGTGGCTACACCTTC. It yields the protein CASSLSSQGGGYTF.

The chain employs TRBV4-1 and TRBJ2-1; the match to TRBD2 covers 12 bases. J lost 9 bases, V lost 7 bases, and 10 bases had no gene match. This CDR3 comprises 15 residues. CDR1 is MGHRA and CDR2 is YSYEKL in the germline V gene. The CDR3 coding sequence is TGCGCCAGCACCTCGCTAGCGGGAGGGCCGGGTGAGCAGTTCTTC. It encodes CASTSLAGGPGEQFF.

This chain uses TRBV19 with TRBJ2-1; D not resolved. The CDR3 is 15 residues long. Trimming left V 3 bases short and J 0 bases short, with 9 bases between. The germline V gene encodes CDR1 LNHDA and CDR2 SQIVND (reference sequence). CDR3 nucleotides: TGTGCCAGTAGTATCCAACCCGGCTCCTACAATGAGCAGTTCTTC. This gives the protein CASSIQPGSYNEQFF.

The CDR3 is CAIKQRETGELFF. The CDR3 nucleotides read TGTGCCATCAAGCAGCGGGAGACCGGGGAGCTGTTTTTT. The chain joins TRBV10-3 to TRBJ2-2, with 8 bases identical to TRBD2. CDR1 and CDR2 from the germline V gene are ENHRY and SYGVKD. The CDR3 extends over 13 amino acids. With 7 bases clipped from V and 5 bases from J, the junction kept 3 bases outside the gene matches.

V usage is TRBV7-2 and J usage is TRBJ1-1, with TRBD1 as a possible D gene (5 bases). The V gene lost 2 bases and the J gene lost 5 bases, with 12 bases spanning the gap. Germline lookup yields CDR1 SGHTA and CDR2 FQGNSA. CDR3 size: 14 residues. CDR3 nucleotides: TGTGCCAGCAGCTTACGGCAGGGAGGGACTGAAGCTTTCTTT. Amino acids: CASSLRQGGTEAFF.

The chain uses TRBV2 and TRBJ2-7, with 7 bases identical to TRBD1. V shed 9 bases and J 6 bases; nucleotides not matched to a gene: 11. Looked up from germline, CDR1 is SNHLY and CDR2 is FYNNEI. This CDR3 comprises 13 residues. DNA of the CDR3: TGTGCCAGTGATCCGACAGGGTTCGGCGAGCAGTACTTC. Translating gives CASDPTGFGEQYF.

This clone was picked up one time. This rearrangement joins TRBV11-2 to TRBJ2-7; 7 positions match TRBD1. The CDR3 runs 12 residues. From germline, CDR1 is SGHAT and CDR2 FQNNGV. The trim removed 4 bases at V and 11 bases at J, leaving 8 bases unmatched. The CDR3 spells CASSSTGKGKYF. In DNA, the CDR3 is TGTGCCAGCAGCTCGACAGGGAAGGGGAAGTACTTC.

The gene calls are TRBV2 and TRBJ2-1; 7 nucleotides line up with TRBD2. From germline, CDR1 is SNHLY and CDR2 FYNNEI. V lost 2 bases to trimming and J lost 4 bases; unmatched junction nucleotides: 5. This CDR3 is built from 15 residues. DNA for the CDR3: TGTGCCAGCAGTGAAACGGGAGGATTATACAATGAGCAGTTCTTC. This translates into CASSETGGLYNEQFF.

This chain links TRBV19 with TRBJ1-1; possibly TRBD1 for D (5 bases). Trimming cost V 3 bases and J 1 base, with 21 bases left between them. The germline V gene encodes CDR1 LNHDA and CDR2 SQIVND (reference sequence). CDR3 length: 18 residues. This CDR3 reads CASSIEGGAGLSNTEAFF. DNA for the CDR3: TGTGCCAGTAGTATTGAGGGAGGGGCAGGCCTTTCGAACACTGAAGCTTTCTTT.

The chain carries TRBV5-4 and TRBJ2-7, with 11 positions matching TRBD2. Germline trimming cut 1 base from V and 2 bases from J; bases unmatched to any gene: 2. The CDR3 contains 15 residues. Germline V gene sequence: CDR1 SGHNT, CDR2 YYREEE (reference sequence). This CDR3 reads CASSLPTSGTYEQYF. The CDR3 DNA sequence: TGTGCCAGCAGCTTGCCGACTAGCGGGACCTACGAGCAGTACTTC.